This T cell receptor beta chain was identified during a study of cytomegalovirus exposure and HLA in healthy donors. PCR employed 60 Vbeta and 13 Jbeta primers. Assay used: immunoSEQ multiplex PCR; TCRdb lists only in-frame clones, some missing. The sample carries about 140,000 clones, 60% to 80% recorded once. On this clone: Its cognate antigen is unknown.

Study-wide results and limits: Specificity for CMV antigens was confirmed in vitro for a few of the CMV-associated chains. In an earlier analysis, productive rearrangement rates for most beta V segments clustered near 87% or 30%.

The CDR3 has 16 amino acids. In germline, CDR1 is SGHDN, CDR2 FVKESK. The V and J ends lost 3 bases and 4 bases, in that order; junction bases with no gene match: 8. This chain connects TRBV14 to TRBJ2-5; TRBD1 matches 10 bases. This clonotype was obtained from a young man in good health and CMV-seronegative. The sample taken for sequencing was PBMCs. CDR3 in amino acids: CASSQPGQGISETQYF. CDR3 coding DNA: TGTGCCAGCAGCCAGCCGGGACAGGGGATCTCAGAGACCCAGTACTTC.